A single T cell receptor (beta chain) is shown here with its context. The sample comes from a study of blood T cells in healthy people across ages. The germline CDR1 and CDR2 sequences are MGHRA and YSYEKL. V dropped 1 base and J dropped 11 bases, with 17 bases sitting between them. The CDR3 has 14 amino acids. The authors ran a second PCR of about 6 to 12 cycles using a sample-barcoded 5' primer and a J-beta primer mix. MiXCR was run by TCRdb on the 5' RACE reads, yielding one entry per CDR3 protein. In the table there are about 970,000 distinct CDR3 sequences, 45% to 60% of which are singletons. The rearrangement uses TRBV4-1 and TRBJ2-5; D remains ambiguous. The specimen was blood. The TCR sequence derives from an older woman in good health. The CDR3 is CASSQVRATGEQYF. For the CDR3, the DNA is TGCGCCAGCAGCCAAGTTAGGGCAACGGGTGAGCAGTACTTC.